This TCR beta chain stems from a study of blood T cells in healthy people across ages. Study-level results: In these data, TCR beta diversity tracked strongly with naive T cell percentage. Getting older went along with TCR beta diversity per million T cells dropping roughly linearly.

A second roughly 7 to 12 cycle PCR used barcoded and J-beta primers. In TCRdb, the 5' RACE reads were re-called with MiXCR into one record per CDR3 protein. Of 1.5 million to 2 million distinct CDR3 sequences listed, about 31% are singletons. Donors each provided 7.5 to 10 milliliters of peripheral blood. At least 5.5 micrograms of total RNA were extracted per sample. This CDR3 is built from 16 residues. Trimming removed 2 bases from V and 0 bases from J, with 8 bases in between. Per the germline V gene, CDR1 is MNHEY and CDR2 is SMNVEV (reference sequence). This clonotype was counted many times. Its antigen is as yet unknown.

The sequencing sample was made of blood. This clonotype originated in a woman aged 25-40 years in good health. The V gene is TRBV27, the J gene TRBJ1-6; D not certain. The CDR3, as DNA: TGTGCCAGCAGTTTAGGACCGAGCTCCTATAATTCACCCCTCCACTTT. It yields the protein CASSLGPSSYNSPLHF.